Ten or more counts support the clone carrying this T cell receptor beta chain. Its antigen is unidentified. The data derive from a study of identical twins. Overall study results and limits: Not following the same donors, the study drew its conclusions from cross-sectional statistical analysis.

The CDR3 is 13 amino acids. The germline V gene has CDR1 SQVTM and CDR2 ANQGSEA. Trimming took off 4 bases at V and 2 bases at J, with 8 bases between the two ends. TCRdb reanalysed the 5' RACE reads using MiXCR and keeps one entry per CDR3 protein. The table includes hundreds of thousands of distinct CDR3 sequences, around 5.7% detected once. This chain connects TRBV29-1 to TRBJ2-2; no clear D. The clonotype comes from a man between 18 and 29 years old in good health. Sequencing was carried out using naive T cells sorted from blood. As DNA, the CDR3 is TGCAGCGTTGCCAACATCAACACCGGGGAGCTGTTTTTT. The encoded protein is CSVANINTGELFF.